These T cell receptor beta chains were read from a single sample in a study of blood T cell repertoires in COVID-19. Measured with immunoSEQ multiplex PCR; TCRdb has only the in-frame clones, and not every one. The sample has approximately 310,000 clones, roughly nine tenths seen once. The material sequenced was PBMCs or T cells enriched from blood (not recorded which). All receptors derive from a man in his fifties or sixties who had recovered from COVID-19. The conserved cysteine and the conserved F or W are not part of the CDR3 here.

j_call	v_call	cdr3_aa
TRBJ2-3	TRBV24-1	ATSGVTSGRTTDTQY
TRBJ2-2	TRBV7-3	ASSQSGGQGYTGELF
TRBJ1-2	TRBV5-1	ASSLGTNYGYT
TRBJ2-1	TRBV19	ASSMPRGYNEQF
TRBJ1-4	TRBV5-1	ASSYRRATNEKLF
TRBJ1-6	TRBV6-5	ASSPVQGPNSPLH
TRBJ2-1	TRBV24-1	ATSGPDRDNEQF
TRBJ2-1	TRBV6-5	ASRLAGGNYNEQF
TRBJ1-3	TRBV5-4	ASSLQQTPSSIY
TRBJ2-5	TRBV28	ASSFGQGRAEKTQY
TRBJ2-1	TRBV28	ASRDDRTSYNEQF
TRBJ1-2	TRBV2	ASSSLRRENGYT
TRBJ1-1	TRBV7-9	ASSPTGTGRSEAF
TRBJ2-3	TRBV5-1	ASSLGQSTDTQY
TRBJ1-1	TRBV24-1	ATKTGTGARTEAF
TRBJ2-1	TRBV24-1	ASTDSFNEQF
TRBJ2-7	TRBV18	ASSPNLDKTSYEQY
TRBJ1-6	TRBV27	ASGFLGILAYNSPLH
TRBJ1-2	TRBV7-2	ASSPSLDRVGGYT
TRBJ1-1	TRBV5-6	ASSPRQTNTEAF
TRBJ2-3	TRBV11-2	ASSLLNRFFTDTQY